Shown below are 18 T cell receptor beta chains from a single sample sequenced in a study of blood T cell repertoires in COVID-19. Some clones are missing from TCRdb's copy, which holds only in-frame ones; the method was immunoSEQ multiplex PCR. The table has 250,000 to 300,000 clones, approximately 85% seen once. The specimen was peripheral blood. These receptor sequences come from a woman in her 70s with acute or convalescent COVID-19.

V usage is TRBV15 and J usage is TRBJ2-2; D might be TRBD1 (5 bases). The CDR3 runs to 13 residues. Deletions cut 4 bases from V and 3 bases from J, with 6 bases between. Germline V CDR1 and CDR2: LNHNV, YYDKDF (reference sequence). CDR3 loop: CATSIRDTGELFF. The CDR3 DNA reads TGTGCCACCAGCATCAGGGACACCGGGGAGCTGTTTTTT. The complete variable domain, with remaining parts taken from reference TRBV15 and TRBJ2-2, reads DAMVIQNPRYQVTQFGKPVTLSCSQTLNHNVMYWYQQKSSQAPKLLFHYYDKDFNNEADTPDNFQSRRPNTSFCFLDIRSPGLGDTAMYLCATSIRDTGELFFGEGSRLTVL.

This chain links TRBV2 with TRBJ2-7, with D hard to call. Per germline, CDR1 SNHLY and CDR2 FYNNEI. V lost 1 base to trimming and J lost 6 bases, with 7 bases between them. This CDR3 has 12 residues. CDR3 nucleotide sequence: TGTGCCAGCAGTGAAGTTCCCCTCGAGCAGTACTTC. Protein: CASSEVPLEQYF. The full variable domain, in which reference TRBV2 and TRBJ2-7 provide the parts outside the CDR3, is EPEVTQTPSHQVTQMGQEVILRCVPISNHLYFYWYRQILGQKVEFLVSFYNNEISEKSEIFDDQFSVERPDGSNFTLKIRSTKLEDSAMYFCASSEVPLEQYFGPGTRLTVT.

The chain couples TRBV10-1 to TRBJ1-4; 8 bases line up with TRBD1. The V segment lost 3 bases and the J segment 8 bases; nucleotides outside the gene matches: 17. CDR3 length: 18 residues. CDR1 WNHNN and CDR2 SYGVQD come from the germline V gene (reference sequence). CDR3 sequence reads: CASSDPPVNRGKSEKLFF. The CDR3 DNA is TGCGCCAGCAGTGACCCCCCCGTCAACAGGGGGAAGTCAGAAAAACTGTTTTTT.

This rearrangement joins TRBV3-1 (or the pseudogene TRBV3-2) to TRBJ1-1; D call uncertain. The length of the CDR3 is 18 residues. V gave up 6 bases and J gave up 0 bases, with 23 bases separating them. Germline CDR1 and CDR2: LGHDT and YNNKEL (reference sequence). The CDR3 sequence is CASSPTLLDGGMNTEAFF. For the CDR3, the DNA is TGTGCCAGCAGTCCTACCTTGCTGGACGGAGGAATGAACACTGAAGCTTTCTTT.

The chain carries TRBV7-8 and TRBJ1-4; D gene uncertain. The CDR3 has 16 residues. Trimming removed 4 bases from V and 0 bases from J, with 12 bases in between. Germline V gene data show CDR1 as SGHVS and CDR2 as FQNEAQ. This chain's CDR3 is CASSSRSIATNEKLFF. The DNA for the CDR3 is TGTGCCAGCAGCTCCCGCAGTATTGCAACTAATGAAAAACTGTTTTTT.

As concerns this clone: One end of the junction varies from germline; a read error may be responsible. The chain couples TRBV6-5 to TRBJ1-2; D is undetermined. CDR1 and CDR2 (germline): MNHEY, SVGAGI. CDR3 length: 11 residues. This chain's CDR3 is CASTNVPFVAF. Written as DNA, the CDR3 is TGTGCCAGCACTAACGTCCCTTTTGTCGCCTTC.

This chain links TRBV5-4 with TRBJ1-1; perhaps TRBD1 as D (6 bases). V was shortened by 0 bases and J by 6 bases, with 18 bases between the two germline ends. CDR1 and CDR2 from the germline V gene are SGHNT and YYREEE (reference sequence). CDR3 length equals 16 residues. This CDR3 reads CASSLEQGRGYSEAFF. CDR3 nucleotides: TGTGCCAGCAGCTTGGAACAGGGACGGGGCTACTCTGAAGCTTTCTTT.

The V gene is TRBV5-6, the J gene TRBJ2-2; D is possibly TRBD2 (6 bases). The CDR3 is 16 amino acids. Trimming took 4 bases from V and 3 from J, leaving 16 bases between them. Germline CDR1 reads SGHDT; CDR2 reads YYEEEE. The CDR3 DNA sequence: TGTGCCAGCAGCGCACCCGGGACTTTTCACACCGGGGAGCTGTTTTTT. The encoded protein is CASSAPGTFHTGELFF.

The CDR3 reads CASSGKRGLTYTDTQYF. In nucleotides, the CDR3 is TGTGCCAGCAGCGGGAAGAGGGGACTCACCTACACAGATACGCAGTATTTT. The genes are TRBV7-8 and TRBJ2-3, with TRBD2 as a possible D gene (6 bases). V lost 5 bases, J lost 2 bases, and 20 bases lay in between. Looked up from germline, CDR1 is SGHVS and CDR2 is FQNEAQ. The CDR3 length is 17 residues.

This clone came up once. The rearrangement links TRBV4-1 to TRBJ1-2; TRBD1 is a possible D gene (5 bases). Germline V gene sequence: CDR1 MGHRA, CDR2 YSYEKL. The CDR3 is 15 amino acids. Trimming took off 5 bases at V and 6 bases at J, with 19 bases between the two ends. The CDR3 here is CASSYPQRGRDGYTF. The CDR3 DNA is TGCGCCAGCAGCTATCCTCAGCGGGGGAGGGATGGCTACACCTTC.

This chain uses TRBV19 with TRBJ1-5; D may be TRBD1 (6 bases). The CDR3 totals 15 residues. Germline assignment: CDR1 LNHDA and CDR2 SQIVND (reference sequence). The germline V and J ends were trimmed by 8 bases and 5 bases, with 19 bases remaining between them. In DNA form, the CDR3 reads TGTGCCAGTGAACCCCGCGGGGGGGCTTATCAGCCCCAGCATTTT. Translated, it gives CASEPRGGAYQPQHF.

This chain joins TRBV3-1 (or the pseudogene TRBV3-2) and TRBJ1-6, with 7 nucleotides matching TRBD1. The CDR3 covers 14 residues. Germline CDR1 reads LGHDT; CDR2 reads YNNKEL (reference sequence). V was pared by 5 bases and J by 7 bases, with 5 bases of the junction left unmatched. The CDR3 sequence: CASSFIQGNSPLHF. CDR3 DNA: TGTGCCAGCAGCTTTATACAGGGGAATTCACCCCTCCACTTT.

V and J are TRBV5-1 and TRBJ1-6, with D tentatively TRBD1 (6 bases). V lost 6 bases and J 10 bases, leaving 17 bases between the germline ends. The CDR3 contains 14 residues. CDR1 is SGHRS, CDR2 YFSETQ, per germline. The CDR3 reads CASNQGTIESPLHF. In nucleotides, the CDR3 is TGCGCCAGCAATCAGGGGACAATAGAATCACCCCTCCACTTT. Full variable domain (rest looked up from reference TRBV5-1 and TRBJ1-6): KAGVTQTPRYLIKTRGQQVTLSCSPISGHRSVSWYQQTPGQGLQFLFEYFSETQRNKGNFPGRFSGRQFSNSRSEMNVSTLELGDSALYLCASNQGTIESPLHFGNGTRLTVT.

In this sample, this clone turned up a few times. The rearrangement joins TRBV3-1 (or the pseudogene TRBV3-2) to TRBJ2-2, with 8 bases aligning to TRBD1. This CDR3 region has 13 residues. The germline gives CDR1 LGHDT, CDR2 YNNKEL (reference sequence). Unmatched junction bases numbered 4, after V lost 6 bases and J lost 7 bases. The CDR3 coding sequence is TGTGCCAGCAGGGCGACAGGGGACGGGGAGCTGTTTTTT. Protein: CASRATGDGELFF.

The chain employs TRBV5-1 and TRBJ2-2; 10 bases agree with TRBD1. The CDR3 is made up of 16 amino acids. Germline V gene sequence: CDR1 SGHRS, CDR2 YFSETQ. J lost 0 bases, V lost 5 bases, and 4 bases had no gene match. The CDR3 sequence: CASRPDRGTNTGELFF. The CDR3 DNA is TGCGCCAGCAGGCCGGACAGGGGGACGAACACCGGGGAGCTGTTTTTT.

This clone was observed a single time. This sequence joins TRBV6-5 and TRBJ1-1, with D uncertain. The germline gives CDR1 MNHEY, CDR2 SVGAGI. This CDR3 is built from 14 residues. V lost 8 bases, J lost 0 bases, and 13 bases lay in between. CDR3 DNA: TGTGCCAGCCCCACCGGGAACATGAACACTGAAGCTTTCTTT. It is translated as CASPTGNMNTEAFF.

The J gene is TRBJ2-2, the V gene TRBV19; 7 nucleotides line up with TRBD2. CDR3 size: 14 residues. V shed 5 bases, J shed 4 bases, and the junction held 4 bases outside the gene matches. Per the germline V gene, CDR1 is LNHDA and CDR2 is SQIVND (reference sequence). The CDR3 DNA follows: TGTGCCAGTAGTTATGGGGGGGGCACCGGGGAGCTGTTTTTT. Translating it yields CASSYGGGTGELFF.

The chain uses TRBV12-3 or TRBV12-4 and TRBJ2-7; D gene unclear. V gave up 5 bases and J gave up 4 bases, with 9 bases separating them. This CDR3 comprises 12 residues. The CDR3: CASSRVLYEQYF. The CDR3, as DNA: TGTGCCAGCAGTCGGGTCCTATACGAGCAGTACTTC.